The 31 T cell receptor beta chains in this list originate from one sample, sequenced in a study of CD8 T cells in ankylosing spondylitis. MiXCR, run by TCRdb on the 5' RACE reads, gives a single entry per CDR3 protein. Among nearly 350,000 distinct CDR3 sequences listed, 14% to 15% were seen once. Specimen: blood, either unsorted or a sorted T cell fraction (not recorded which). The receptor source for this set is a male donor with ankylosing spondylitis or in good health (not recorded which).

The CDR3 region has the DNA TGCGCCAGCAGCAAGGACAGGGGGCTTACCGGGGAGCTGTTTTTT. This codes for CASSKDRGLTGELFF. The chain couples TRBV5-1 to TRBJ2-2, with 11 bases identical to TRBD1. The CDR3 sequence is 15 residues long. V dropped 4 bases and J dropped 5; count of bases not matched to a gene: 4. Germline V lookup: CDR1 SGHRS, CDR2 YFSETQ.

This clonotype was counted only a few times. J is TRBJ2-1 and V is TRBV6-1, with D perhaps TRBD2 (6 bases). Germline loops: CDR1 MNHNS, CDR2 SASEGT. Trimming removed 4 bases from V and 0 bases from J, with 13 bases in between. CDR3 length equals 16 residues. CDR3 in amino acids: CASSGRVRSSYNEQFF. The CDR3 bases are TGTGCCAGCAGTGGGAGGGTTAGGAGCTCCTACAATGAGCAGTTCTTC.

Of note for this clonotype: One end of the junction varies from germline; a read error may be responsible. The V and J genes are TRBV9 and TRBJ2-3; TRBD2 agrees at 14 bases. The CDR3 has 18 amino acids. Germline loops: CDR1 SGDLS, CDR2 YYNGEE. As DNA, the CDR3 is TGTGCCAGCAGCGTGTACGGGACTAGCGGGGGCCCAGGGGATACGAAGTATTTT. Its translation is CASSVYGTSGGPGDTKYF.

In DNA form, the CDR3 reads TGTGCCAGCAGCTTAGCAGACGGCAGAAGCACAGATACGCAGTATTTT. It codes for CASSLADGRSTDTQYF. The V and J genes are TRBV7-2 and TRBJ2-3; D call uncertain. Trimming shortened V by 0 bases and J by 0 bases, and 10 bases separated the two germline ends. The length of the CDR3 is 16 residues. Germline CDR1 and CDR2: SGHTA and FQGNSA.

This clonotype was seen at least ten times. The chain is built from TRBV12-3 or TRBV12-4 and TRBJ2-2, with 8 bases identical to TRBD1. CDR3 length equals 15 residues. V was clipped by 3 bases and J by 5 bases; unmatched bases: 5. The CDR3, as DNA: TGTGCCAGCAGTTTTAGGACAGGGACTACCGGGGAGCTGTTTTTT. Translation: CASSFRTGTTGELFF.

V is TRBV27 and J is TRBJ2-5, with no clear D. CDR1 and CDR2 from the germline V gene are MNHEY and SMNVEV (reference sequence). The CDR3 totals 14 residues. V dropped 2 bases and J dropped 0 bases, with 7 bases sitting between them. The CDR3 here is CASSLTGNQETQYF. The CDR3 DNA sequence: TGTGCCAGCAGTTTAACCGGTAACCAAGAGACCCAGTACTTC.

The CDR3 DNA follows: TGTGCCAGCAGCCGTAGCGGGGACTTCACAGATACGCAGTATTTT. Protein product: CASSRSGDFTDTQYF. The V and J genes are TRBV4-2 and TRBJ2-3, with 8 nucleotides matching TRBD2. V shed 4 bases, J shed 2 bases, and the junction held 5 bases outside the gene matches. The germline V gene has CDR1 LGHNA and CDR2 YNFKEQ. The CDR3 is made up of 15 amino acids.

The rearrangement links TRBV11-2 to TRBJ2-1; 8 positions match TRBD2. J lost 0 bases, V lost 8 bases, and 9 bases had no gene match. The CDR3 is 16 residues long. The germline CDR1 and CDR2 sequences are SGHAT and FQNNGV. The CDR3 nucleotides are TGTGCCAGCGGACGGCGGGGGGATAGCTCCTACAATGAGCAGTTCTTC. It codes for CASGRRGDSSYNEQFF.

This clonotype turned up a few times. The chain has TRBV20-1 and TRBJ2-5; 9 nucleotides line up with TRBD2. This CDR3 has 15 residues. V was pared by 5 bases and J by 4 bases, with 11 bases of the junction left unmatched. CDR1 is DFQATT, CDR2 SNEGSKA, per germline (reference sequence). CDR3: CSAEHPGLARETQYF. CDR3 nucleotides: TGCAGTGCTGAACACCCTGGACTAGCGAGAGAGACCCAGTACTTC.

The chain couples TRBV2 to TRBJ2-3; D might be TRBD2 (6 bases). Germline V lookup: CDR1 SNHLY, CDR2 FYNNEI. CDR3 length: 11 amino acids. The germline V and J ends were trimmed by 6 bases and 8 bases, with 9 bases remaining between them. The CDR3 sequence: CASRDGGTQYF. The CDR3 bases are TGTGCCAGCAGGGACGGGGGTACGCAGTATTTT.

This clonotype was observed a handful of times. V and J are TRBV7-9 and TRBJ2-5, with D possibly being TRBD2 (5 bases). The CDR3 runs to 14 residues. Germline-derived CDR1 and CDR2 are SEHNR and FQNEAQ (reference sequence). V lost 1 base and J lost 4, with 10 bases in between. This CDR3 reads CASSLGSGVETQYF. The CDR3 nucleotides read TGTGCCAGCAGCTTAGGGTCCGGGGTAGAGACCCAGTACTTC.

This clonotype was detected ten times or more. V and J are TRBV12-3 or TRBV12-4 and TRBJ1-1, with TRBD1 as a possible D gene (5 bases). The CDR3 contains 14 residues. Trimming removed 3 bases at V and 5 bases at J, with 13 bases between. CDR3 sequence reads: CASSFERGRTEAFF. CDR3 DNA: TGTGCCAGCAGTTTTGAAAGGGGAAGAACTGAAGCTTTCTTT.

The chain joins TRBV20-1 to TRBJ1-5; TRBD1 matches 10 bases. The CDR3 length is 15 residues. V was clipped by 1 base and J by 7 bases; unmatched bases: 7. Germline V gene sequence: CDR1 DFQATT, CDR2 SNEGSKA (reference sequence). In nucleotides, the CDR3 is TGCAGTGCTAGAGCACCGGGACAGGGGTACCAGCCCCAGCATTTT. Its translation: CSARAPGQGYQPQHF.

The CDR3 DNA reads TGTGCCAGCTCAGCTTCGGGCGCCCCAGCCGGGGAGCTGTTTTTT. The encoded protein is CASSASGAPAGELFF. This chain connects TRBV18 to TRBJ2-2; unclear D gene. V was shortened by 5 bases and J by 6 bases, with 16 bases between the two germline ends. CDR1 is KGHSH, CDR2 LQKENI, per germline. This CDR3 comprises 15 residues.

This clonotype has more than one count but fewer than ten. The chain combines TRBV20-1 with TRBJ2-3, with TRBD1 identical over 8 bases. The V segment lost 5 bases and the J segment 4 bases; nucleotides outside the gene matches: 8. The CDR3 sequence is 14 residues long. CDR1 is DFQATT and CDR2 is SNEGSKA in the germline V gene (reference sequence). Here the CDR3 DNA reads TGCAGTGCTTTACAGGGGGTCGGCGCAGATACGCAGTATTTT. Protein: CSALQGVGADTQYF.

This clonotype was found a few times. The chain is built from TRBV14 and TRBJ1-1, with a tentative D call TRBD1 (6 bases). Between the trimmed V and J ends, which lost 4 bases and 9 bases, there was a span of 12 bases. The CDR3 contains 12 residues. Looked up from germline, CDR1 is SGHDN and CDR2 is FVKESK. The CDR3 sequence is CASSRSGAQAFF. CDR3 coding DNA: TGTGCCAGCAGCCGTTCGGGGGCCCAAGCTTTCTTT.

This clonotype was observed a few times. The chain has TRBV6-1 and TRBJ2-5; tentative D call: TRBD2 (7 bases). Trimming removed 7 bases from V and 4 bases from J, with 19 bases in between. CDR3 length: 15 residues. The germline V gene has CDR1 MNHNS and CDR2 SASEGT. The CDR3 region is CASTGTGGAGETQYF. The CDR3 coding sequence is TGTGCCAGCACGGGAACGGGGGGCGCAGGAGAGACCCAGTACTTC.

The chain combines TRBV20-1 with TRBJ2-3, with 14 bases identical to TRBD2. Germline assignment: CDR1 DFQATT and CDR2 SNEGSKA (reference sequence). This CDR3 is built from 18 residues. V lost 5 bases and J lost 4; bases outside the gene matches: 14. The CDR3 here is CSAPRLAGGLWGSDTQYF. CDR3 nucleotides: TGCAGTGCTCCCCGACTAGCGGGGGGGCTATGGGGTTCAGATACGCAGTATTTT.

The chain uses TRBV14 and TRBJ2-7, with D perhaps TRBD2 (5 bases). The CDR3 contains 13 residues. Germline V gene lookup returns CDR1 SGHDN and CDR2 FVKESK. Trimming took off 2 bases at V and 2 bases at J, with 7 bases between the two ends. The CDR3 protein is CASSQIGTYEQYF. CDR3 DNA sequence: TGTGCCAGCAGCCAAATCGGGACCTACGAGCAGTACTTC.

The sample holds a few counts of this clonotype. V and J are TRBV6-1 and TRBJ2-1; D might be TRBD2 (5 bases). The V end was cut by 7 bases, the J end by 0 bases, with 13 bases between. This CDR3 is built from 15 residues. The germline CDR1 and CDR2 sequences are MNHNS and SASEGT. CDR3 sequence: CASKILDYSYNEQFF. Written as DNA, the CDR3 is TGTGCCAGCAAAATCCTTGACTACTCCTACAATGAGCAGTTCTTC.

Turning to this clonotype: One end of the junction fails to match germline, which may point to a read error. The gene calls are TRBV12-3 or TRBV12-4 and TRBJ2-5; D ambiguous. The CDR3 length is 11 residues. CDR3 sequence: CASSPQEAQYF. Written as DNA, the CDR3 is TGTGCCAGCAGTCCACAAGAGGCCCAGTACTTC.

This clonotype was detected a few times. V is TRBV20-1 and J is TRBJ2-3; no firm D call. The CDR3 has 15 amino acids. Germline CDR1 reads DFQATT; CDR2 reads SNEGSKA (reference sequence). Trimming shortened V by 0 bases and J by 7 bases, and 17 bases separated the two germline ends. CDR3: CSARDGSTTRNTQYF. The CDR3 DNA sequence: TGCAGTGCTAGAGATGGTAGCACGACTCGGAATACGCAGTATTTT.

This clonotype was seen a few times. This chain joins TRBV12-3 or TRBV12-4 and TRBJ2-5; 9 bases match TRBD2. The CDR3 consists of 15 residues. Unmatched junction bases numbered 6, after V lost 2 bases and J lost 5 bases. The CDR3: CASSLLASGAETQYF. Written as DNA, the CDR3 is TGTGCCAGCAGTTTATTGGCTAGCGGGGCCGAGACCCAGTACTTC.

This clonotype occurred many times. This chain connects TRBV11-3 to TRBJ2-7, with TRBD1 as a possible D gene (6 bases). CDR1 is SGHNT, CDR2 YENEEA, per germline. V lost 3 bases and J lost 3, with 12 bases in between. This CDR3 spans 14 amino acids. The CDR3 nucleotides are TGTGCCAGCAGCTTCTCACAGGGCCTCTACGAGCAGTACTTC. It encodes CASSFSQGLYEQYF.

This clonotype has at least ten counts. The V call is TRBV29-1, the J call TRBJ2-1; no firm D call. CDR3 size: 14 residues. Trimming shortened V by 4 bases and J by 0 bases, and 10 bases separated the two germline ends. Germline values: CDR1 SQVTM, CDR2 ANQGSEA. CDR3 region: CSVGKRSSYNEQFF. The DNA for the CDR3 is TGCAGCGTTGGGAAACGGAGCTCCTACAATGAGCAGTTCTTC.

This clonotype showed up just a few times. The genes are TRBV9 and TRBJ2-7; tentative D call: TRBD2 (5 bases). CDR3 length: 14 residues. Between the trimmed V and J ends, which lost 0 bases and 3 bases, there was a span of 10 bases. Germline CDR1 and CDR2: SGDLS and YYNGEE. CDR3: CASSVEPGNYEQYF. The CDR3 DNA reads TGTGCCAGCAGCGTAGAACCGGGAAACTACGAGCAGTACTTC.

A few counts support this clonotype. V usage is TRBV12-3 or TRBV12-4 and J usage is TRBJ2-3; D not resolved. V was clipped by 6 bases and J by 4 bases, with 8 bases between them. CDR3 length: 12 residues. Here the CDR3 DNA reads TGTGCCAGCAGAATCGGGCCAGATACGCAGTATTTT. Translation: CASRIGPDTQYF.

This clonotype was detected a few times. The V call is TRBV10-3, the J call TRBJ2-7; D ambiguous. Germline-derived CDR1 and CDR2 are ENHRY and SYGVKD. The V gene lost 0 bases and the J gene lost 4 bases, with 16 bases spanning the gap. This CDR3 contains 16 residues. CDR3 loop: CAISESIQRDGYEQYF. The CDR3 region has the DNA TGTGCCATCAGTGAGTCGATTCAAAGGGATGGATACGAGCAGTACTTC.

This clonotype has only a few counts. The chain uses TRBV2 and TRBJ1-6, with D possibly being TRBD1 (5 bases). Between the trimmed V and J ends, which lost 5 bases and 7 bases, there was a span of 9 bases. The germline CDR1 and CDR2 sequences are SNHLY and FYNNEI. The CDR3 runs 13 residues. The CDR3 here is CASSRQLNSPLHF. The CDR3 bases are TGTGCCAGCAGTCGACAGCTCAATTCACCCCTCCACTTT.

This clonotype has a count of ten or more. The chain joins TRBV29-1 to TRBJ2-1, with D possibly being TRBD2 (5 bases). Germline values: CDR1 SQVTM, CDR2 ANQGSEA. V was clipped by 6 bases and J by 0 bases, with 15 bases between them. This CDR3 has 15 amino acids. CDR3 sequence: CSVEGRLSSYNEQFF. CDR3 nucleotide sequence: TGCAGCGTCGAGGGCAGACTTAGCTCCTACAATGAGCAGTTCTTC.

This clonotype turned up a few times. The chain is built from TRBV29-1 and TRBJ2-7; 11 positions agree with TRBD2. Germline V lookup: CDR1 SQVTM, CDR2 ANQGSEA. The CDR3 runs 15 residues. V trimming: 6 bases; J trimming: 0 bases; junction bases outside the gene matches: 7. CDR3 residues: CSVARGLAASYEQYF. The CDR3 bases are TGCAGCGTCGCCAGGGGACTAGCGGCCTCCTACGAGCAGTACTTC.